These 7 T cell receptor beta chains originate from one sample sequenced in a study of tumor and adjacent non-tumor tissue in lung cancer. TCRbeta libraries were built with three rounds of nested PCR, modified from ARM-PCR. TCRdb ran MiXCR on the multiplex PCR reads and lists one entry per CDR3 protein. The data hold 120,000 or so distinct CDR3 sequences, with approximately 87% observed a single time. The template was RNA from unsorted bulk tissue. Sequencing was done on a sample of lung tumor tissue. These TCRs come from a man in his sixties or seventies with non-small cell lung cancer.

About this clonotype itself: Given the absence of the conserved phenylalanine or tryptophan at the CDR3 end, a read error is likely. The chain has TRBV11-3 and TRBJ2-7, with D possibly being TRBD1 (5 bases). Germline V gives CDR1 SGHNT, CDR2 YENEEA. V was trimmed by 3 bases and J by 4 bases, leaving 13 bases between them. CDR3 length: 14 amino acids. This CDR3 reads CASSLSAGSYEQYH. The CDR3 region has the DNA TGTGCCAGCAGCTTGTCGGCAGGGTCGTACGAGCAGTACCAC.

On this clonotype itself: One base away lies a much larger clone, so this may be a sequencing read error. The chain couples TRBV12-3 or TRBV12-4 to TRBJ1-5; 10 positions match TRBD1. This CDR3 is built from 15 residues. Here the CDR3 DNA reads TGTGCCAGCACTTTAGACAGGGGGCCCAATCAGCCCCAGCATTTT. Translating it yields CASTLDRGPNQPQHF.

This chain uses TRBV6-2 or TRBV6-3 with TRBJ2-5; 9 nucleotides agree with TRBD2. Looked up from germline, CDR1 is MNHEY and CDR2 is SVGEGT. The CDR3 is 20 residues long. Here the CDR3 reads CAGSSIRLAGSEPKKETQYF. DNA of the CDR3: TGTGCTGGCAGTTCCATCAGGCTAGCGGGATCCGAACCCAAAAAAGAGACCCAGTACTTC.

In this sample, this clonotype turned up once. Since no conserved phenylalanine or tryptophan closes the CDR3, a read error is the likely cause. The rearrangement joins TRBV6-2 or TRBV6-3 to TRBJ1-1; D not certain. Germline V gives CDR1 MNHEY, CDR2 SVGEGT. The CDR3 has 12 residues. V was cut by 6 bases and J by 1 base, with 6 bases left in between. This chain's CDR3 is CASRDGNTEAFS. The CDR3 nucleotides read TGTGCCAGCAGGGACGGGAACACTGAAGCTTTCTCT.

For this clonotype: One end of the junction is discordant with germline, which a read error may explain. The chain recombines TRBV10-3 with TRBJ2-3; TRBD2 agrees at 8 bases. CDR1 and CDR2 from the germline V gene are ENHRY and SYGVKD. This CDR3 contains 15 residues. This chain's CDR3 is CARNPGTSTTDTQYF. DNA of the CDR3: TGTGCCAGGAACCCCGGGACTAGTACTACAGATACCCAGTATTTT.

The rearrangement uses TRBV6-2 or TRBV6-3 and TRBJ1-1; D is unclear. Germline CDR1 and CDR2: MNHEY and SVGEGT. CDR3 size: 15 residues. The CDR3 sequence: CASRPSVRQRREAFF. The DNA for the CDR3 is TGTGCGAGCCGACCTTCTGTGAGACAAAGAAGAGAAGCTTTCTTT.

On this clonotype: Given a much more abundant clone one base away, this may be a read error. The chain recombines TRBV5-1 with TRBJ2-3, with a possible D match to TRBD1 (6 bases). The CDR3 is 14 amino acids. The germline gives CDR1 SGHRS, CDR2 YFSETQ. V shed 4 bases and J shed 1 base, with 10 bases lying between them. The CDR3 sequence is CASSPYRGTDTQYF. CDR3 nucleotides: TGCGCCAGCAGCCCATACAGGGGCACAGATACGCAGTATTTT.